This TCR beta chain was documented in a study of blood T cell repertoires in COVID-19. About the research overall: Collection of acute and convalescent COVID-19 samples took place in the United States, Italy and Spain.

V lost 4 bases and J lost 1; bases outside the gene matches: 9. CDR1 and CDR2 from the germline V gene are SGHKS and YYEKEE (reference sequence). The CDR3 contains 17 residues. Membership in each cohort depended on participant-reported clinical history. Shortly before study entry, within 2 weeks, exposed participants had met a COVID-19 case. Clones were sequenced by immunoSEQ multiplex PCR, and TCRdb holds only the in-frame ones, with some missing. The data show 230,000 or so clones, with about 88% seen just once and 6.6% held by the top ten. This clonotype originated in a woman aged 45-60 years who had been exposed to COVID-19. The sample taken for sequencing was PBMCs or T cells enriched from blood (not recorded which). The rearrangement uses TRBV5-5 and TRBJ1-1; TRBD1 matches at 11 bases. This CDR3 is CASSMGQGVMGNTEAFF. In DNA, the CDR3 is TGTGCCAGCAGCATGGGACAGGGGGTAATGGGGAACACTGAAGCTTTCTTT.